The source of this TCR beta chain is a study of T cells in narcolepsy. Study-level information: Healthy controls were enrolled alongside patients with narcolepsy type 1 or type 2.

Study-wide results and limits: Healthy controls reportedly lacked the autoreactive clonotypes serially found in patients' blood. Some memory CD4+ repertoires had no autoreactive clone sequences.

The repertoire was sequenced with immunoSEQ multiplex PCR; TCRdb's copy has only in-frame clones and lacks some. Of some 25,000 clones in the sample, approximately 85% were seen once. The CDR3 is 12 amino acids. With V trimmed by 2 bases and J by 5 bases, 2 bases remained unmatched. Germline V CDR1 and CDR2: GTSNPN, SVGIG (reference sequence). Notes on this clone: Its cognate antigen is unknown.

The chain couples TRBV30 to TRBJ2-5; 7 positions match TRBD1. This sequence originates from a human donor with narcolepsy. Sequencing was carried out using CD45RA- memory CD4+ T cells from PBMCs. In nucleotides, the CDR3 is TGTGCCTGGAGTCAACAGGGGGAGACCCAGTACTTC. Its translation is CAWSQQGETQYF.